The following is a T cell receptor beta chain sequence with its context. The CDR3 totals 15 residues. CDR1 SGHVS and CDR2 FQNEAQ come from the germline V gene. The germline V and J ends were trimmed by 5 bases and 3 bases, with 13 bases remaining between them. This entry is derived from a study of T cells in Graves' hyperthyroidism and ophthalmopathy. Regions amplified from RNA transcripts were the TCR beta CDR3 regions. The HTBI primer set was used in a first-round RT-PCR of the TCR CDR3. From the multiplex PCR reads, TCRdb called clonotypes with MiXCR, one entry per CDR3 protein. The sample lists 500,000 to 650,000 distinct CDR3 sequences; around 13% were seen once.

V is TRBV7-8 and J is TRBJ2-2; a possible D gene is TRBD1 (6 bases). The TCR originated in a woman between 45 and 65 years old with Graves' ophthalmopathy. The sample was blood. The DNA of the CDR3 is TGTGCCAGCAGCACACAGGGAATGGACACCGGGGAGCTGTTTTTT. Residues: CASSTQGMDTGELFF.